This TCR beta chain emerged from a study of glioma-infiltrating T cells after dendritic cell vaccination. About the research overall: Patients had newly diagnosed or recurrent glioblastoma and received dendritic cell vaccines.

V was trimmed by 2 bases and J by 4 bases, leaving 9 bases between them. This CDR3 is 14 amino acids long. Looked up from germline, CDR1 is MGHDK and CDR2 is SYGVNS. This clone came up once. Its target is unknown. TCRdb's table, derived via immunoSEQ multiplex PCR, lists solely in-frame clones and lacks some. Of tens of thousands of clones in the sample, over 75% were seen once. General observations from the study: Estimated pretreatment TIL content predicted outcome after dendritic cell vaccination.

The receptor's source is a human donor with glioblastoma. The sequencing used blood, collected before dendritic cell vaccination. The rearrangement joins TRBV25-1 to TRBJ2-1; no reliable D call. As DNA, the CDR3 is TGTGCCAGCAGTGAACATAGAAGTTACAATGAGCAGTTCTTC. Translating it yields CASSEHRSYNEQFF.